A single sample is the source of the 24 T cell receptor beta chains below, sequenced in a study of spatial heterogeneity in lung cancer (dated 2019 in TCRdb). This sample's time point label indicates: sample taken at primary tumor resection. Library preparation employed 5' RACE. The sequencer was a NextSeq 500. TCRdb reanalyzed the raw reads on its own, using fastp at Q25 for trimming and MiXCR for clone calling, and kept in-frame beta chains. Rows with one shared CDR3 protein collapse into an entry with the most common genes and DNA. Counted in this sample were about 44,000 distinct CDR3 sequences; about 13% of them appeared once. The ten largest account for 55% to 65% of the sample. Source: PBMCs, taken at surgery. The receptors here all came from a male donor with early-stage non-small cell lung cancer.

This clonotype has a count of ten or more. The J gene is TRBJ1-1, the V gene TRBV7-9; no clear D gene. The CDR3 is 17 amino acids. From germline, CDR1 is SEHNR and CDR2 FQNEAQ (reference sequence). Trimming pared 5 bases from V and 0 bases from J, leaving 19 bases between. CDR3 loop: CASSLFLGVEMNTEAFF. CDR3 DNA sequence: TGTGCCAGCAGCCTATTTCTTGGGGTTGAGATGAACACTGAAGCTTTCTTT. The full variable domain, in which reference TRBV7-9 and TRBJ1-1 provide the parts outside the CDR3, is DTGVSQNPRHKITKRGQNVTFRCDPISEHNRLYWYRQTLGQGPEFLTYFQNEAQLEKSRLLSDRFSAERPKGSFSTLEIQRTEQGDSAMYLCASSLFLGVEMNTEAFFGQGTRLTVV.

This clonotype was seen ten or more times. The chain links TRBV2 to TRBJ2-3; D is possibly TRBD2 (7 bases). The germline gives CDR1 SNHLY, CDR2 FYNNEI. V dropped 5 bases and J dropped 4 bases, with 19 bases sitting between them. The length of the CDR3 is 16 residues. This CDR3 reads CASSPVGGGRADTQYF. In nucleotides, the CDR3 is TGTGCCAGCAGTCCTGTTGGGGGGGGCCGGGCAGATACGCAGTATTTT.

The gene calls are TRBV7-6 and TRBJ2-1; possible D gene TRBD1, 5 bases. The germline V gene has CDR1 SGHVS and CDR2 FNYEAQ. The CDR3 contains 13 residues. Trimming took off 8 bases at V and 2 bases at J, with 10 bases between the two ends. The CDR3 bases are TGTGCCAGCCGTCAGGGTCCCTACAATGAGCAGTTCTTC. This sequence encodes CASRQGPYNEQFF. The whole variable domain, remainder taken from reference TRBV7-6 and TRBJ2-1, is GAGVSQSPRYKVTKRGQDVALRCDPISGHVSLYWYRQALGQGPEFLTYFNYEAQQDKSGLPNDRFSAERPEGSISTLTIQRTEQRDSAMYRCASRQGPYNEQFFGPGTRLTVL.

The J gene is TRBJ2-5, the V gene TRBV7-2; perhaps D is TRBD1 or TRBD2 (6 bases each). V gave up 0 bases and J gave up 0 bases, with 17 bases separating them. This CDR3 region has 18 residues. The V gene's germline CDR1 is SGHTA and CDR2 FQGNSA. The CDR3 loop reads CASSLARGPGEDQETQYF. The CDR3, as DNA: TGTGCCAGCAGCTTAGCGCGTGGCCCAGGGGAGGACCAAGAGACCCAGTACTTC.

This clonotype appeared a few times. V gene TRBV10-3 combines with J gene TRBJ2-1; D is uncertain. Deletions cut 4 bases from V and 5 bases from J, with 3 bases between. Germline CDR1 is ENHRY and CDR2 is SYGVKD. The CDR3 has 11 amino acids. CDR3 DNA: TGTGCCATCAGTGGCAACAATGAGCAGTTCTTC. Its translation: CAISGNNEQFF.

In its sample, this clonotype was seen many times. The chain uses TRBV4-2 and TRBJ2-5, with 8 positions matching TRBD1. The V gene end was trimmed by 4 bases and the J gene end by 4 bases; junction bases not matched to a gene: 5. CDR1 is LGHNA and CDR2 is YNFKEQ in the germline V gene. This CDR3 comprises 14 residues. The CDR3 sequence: CASSPSGGRETQYF. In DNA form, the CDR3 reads TGTGCCAGCAGCCCATCAGGGGGCCGAGAGACCCAGTACTTC.

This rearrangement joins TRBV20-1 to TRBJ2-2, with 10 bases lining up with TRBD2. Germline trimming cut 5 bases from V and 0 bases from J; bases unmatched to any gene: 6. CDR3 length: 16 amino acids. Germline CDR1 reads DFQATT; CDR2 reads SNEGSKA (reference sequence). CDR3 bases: TGCAGTGCTGGAGGACTAGCGGAAGCGAACACCGGGGAGCTGTTTTTT. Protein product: CSAGGLAEANTGELFF.

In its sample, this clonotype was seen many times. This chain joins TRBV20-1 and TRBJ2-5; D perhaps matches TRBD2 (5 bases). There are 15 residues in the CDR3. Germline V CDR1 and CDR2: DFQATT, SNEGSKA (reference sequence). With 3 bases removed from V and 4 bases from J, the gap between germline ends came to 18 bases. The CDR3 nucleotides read TGCAGTGCTAGGGAGGCCAGGTGGGCCCCAGAGACCCAGTACTTC. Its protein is CSAREARWAPETQYF.

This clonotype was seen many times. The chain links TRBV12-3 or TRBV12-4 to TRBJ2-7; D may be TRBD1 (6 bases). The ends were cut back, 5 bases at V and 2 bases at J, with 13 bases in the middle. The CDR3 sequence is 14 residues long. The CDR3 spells CASSQTGLPYEQYF. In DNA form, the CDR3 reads TGTGCCAGCAGTCAGACAGGTCTCCCCTACGAGCAGTACTTC.

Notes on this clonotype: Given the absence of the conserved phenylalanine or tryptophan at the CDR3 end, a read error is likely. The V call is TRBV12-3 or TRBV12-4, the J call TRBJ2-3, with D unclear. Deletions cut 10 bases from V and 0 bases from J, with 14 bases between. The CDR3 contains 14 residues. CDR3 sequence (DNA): TGTGCCACTAAAGACTTCTCTAGCACAGATACGCAGTATCTT. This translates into CATKDFSSTDTQYL.

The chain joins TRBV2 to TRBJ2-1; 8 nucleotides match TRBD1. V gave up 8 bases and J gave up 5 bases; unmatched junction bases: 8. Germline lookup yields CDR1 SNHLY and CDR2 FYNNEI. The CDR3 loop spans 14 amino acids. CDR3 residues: CASVPDRDHNEQFF. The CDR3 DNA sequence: TGTGCCAGCGTGCCGGACAGGGACCACAATGAGCAGTTCTTC.

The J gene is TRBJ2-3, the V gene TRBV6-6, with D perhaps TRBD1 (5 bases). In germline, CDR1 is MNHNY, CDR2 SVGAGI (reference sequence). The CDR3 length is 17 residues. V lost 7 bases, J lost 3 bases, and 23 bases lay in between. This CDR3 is CASTKKKGSSITDTQYF. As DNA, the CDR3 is TGTGCCAGCACCAAAAAAAAGGGGTCCTCAATTACAGATACGCAGTATTTT.

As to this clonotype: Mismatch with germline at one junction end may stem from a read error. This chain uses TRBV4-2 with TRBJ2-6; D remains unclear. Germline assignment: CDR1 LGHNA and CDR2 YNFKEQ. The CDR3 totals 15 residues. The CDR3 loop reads CAGSQARSGANVLTF. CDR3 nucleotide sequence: TGTGCCGGCAGCCAGGCCCGGTCTGGGGCCAACGTCCTGACTTTC.

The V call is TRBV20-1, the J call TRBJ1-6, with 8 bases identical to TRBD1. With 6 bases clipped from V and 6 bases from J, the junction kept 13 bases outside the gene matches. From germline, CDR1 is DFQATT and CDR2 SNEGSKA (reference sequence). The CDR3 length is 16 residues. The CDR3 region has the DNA TGCAGTGCCTCCTTATATATGACAGGGGCTAATTCACCCCTCCACTTT. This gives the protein CSASLYMTGANSPLHF.

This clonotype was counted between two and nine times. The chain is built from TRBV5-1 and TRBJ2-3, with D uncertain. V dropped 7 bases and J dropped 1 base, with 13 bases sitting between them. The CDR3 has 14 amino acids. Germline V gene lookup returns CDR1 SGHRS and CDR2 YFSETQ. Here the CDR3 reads CASRTGGGTDTQYF. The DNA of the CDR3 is TGCGCCAGCCGCACGGGCGGCGGCACAGATACGCAGTATTTT.

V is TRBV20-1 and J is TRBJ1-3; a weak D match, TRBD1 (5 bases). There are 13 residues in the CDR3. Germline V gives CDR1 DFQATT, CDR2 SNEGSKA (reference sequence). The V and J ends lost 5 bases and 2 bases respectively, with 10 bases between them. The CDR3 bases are TGCAGTGCTCGCCAGGGTGCTGGAAACACCATATATTTT. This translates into CSARQGAGNTIYF.

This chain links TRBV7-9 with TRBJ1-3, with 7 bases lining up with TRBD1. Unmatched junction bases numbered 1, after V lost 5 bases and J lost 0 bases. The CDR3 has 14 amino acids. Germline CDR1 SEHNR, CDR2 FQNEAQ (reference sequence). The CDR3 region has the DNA TGTGCCAGCAGCGACAGGGACTCTGGAAACACCATATATTTT. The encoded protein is CASSDRDSGNTIYF.

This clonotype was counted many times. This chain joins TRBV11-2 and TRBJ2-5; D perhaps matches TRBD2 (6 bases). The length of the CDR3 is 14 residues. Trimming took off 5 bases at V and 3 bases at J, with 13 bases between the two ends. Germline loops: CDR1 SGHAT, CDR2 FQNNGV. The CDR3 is CASSPEVAEETQYF. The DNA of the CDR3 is TGTGCCAGCAGCCCCGAGGTAGCGGAAGAGACCCAGTACTTC.

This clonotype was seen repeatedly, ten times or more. In nucleotides, the CDR3 is TGTGCCAGCAGCGCGGGACTCCCCGATTCCTACGAGCAGTACTTC. This codes for CASSAGLPDSYEQYF. The chain recombines TRBV9 with TRBJ2-7; possible D gene TRBD2, 6 bases. V lost 3 bases, J lost 1 base, and 14 bases lay in between. The CDR3 contains 15 residues. CDR1 and CDR2 (germline): SGDLS, YYNGEE. Filled out from reference TRBV9 and TRBJ2-7, the complete variable domain reads DSGVTQTPKHLITATGQRVTLRCSPRSGDLSVYWYQQSLDQGLQFLIQYYNGEERAKGNILERFSAQQFPDLHSELNLSSLELGDSALYFCASSAGLPDSYEQYFGPGTRLTVT.

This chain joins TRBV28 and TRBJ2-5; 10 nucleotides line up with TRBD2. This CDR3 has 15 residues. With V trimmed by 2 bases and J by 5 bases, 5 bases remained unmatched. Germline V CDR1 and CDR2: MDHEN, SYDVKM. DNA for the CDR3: TGTGCCAGCAGTTTACCACTAGCGGGAATGGAGACCCAGTACTTC. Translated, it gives CASSLPLAGMETQYF.

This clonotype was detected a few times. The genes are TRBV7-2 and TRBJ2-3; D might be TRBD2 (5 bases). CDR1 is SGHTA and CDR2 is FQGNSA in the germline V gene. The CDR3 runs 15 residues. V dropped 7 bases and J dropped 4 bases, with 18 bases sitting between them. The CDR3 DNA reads TGTGCCAGCACCCTAACGGGAAACGGGGCAGATACGCAGTATTTT. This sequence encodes CASTLTGNGADTQYF.

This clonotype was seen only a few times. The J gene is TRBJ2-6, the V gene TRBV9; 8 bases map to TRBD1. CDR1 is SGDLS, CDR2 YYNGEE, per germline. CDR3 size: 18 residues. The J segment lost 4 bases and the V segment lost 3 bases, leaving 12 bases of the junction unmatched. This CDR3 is CASSAGQGPDAGANVLTF. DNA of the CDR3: TGTGCCAGCAGCGCTGGACAGGGACCGGACGCCGGGGCCAACGTCCTGACTTTC.

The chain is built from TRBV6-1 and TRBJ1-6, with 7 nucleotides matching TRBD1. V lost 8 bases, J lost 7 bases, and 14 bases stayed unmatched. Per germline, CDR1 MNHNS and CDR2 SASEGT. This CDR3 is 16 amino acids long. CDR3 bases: TGTGCCAGCCCAGGGGAGGGGGCGCTGGGCAATTCACCCCTCCACTTT. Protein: CASPGEGALGNSPLHF.

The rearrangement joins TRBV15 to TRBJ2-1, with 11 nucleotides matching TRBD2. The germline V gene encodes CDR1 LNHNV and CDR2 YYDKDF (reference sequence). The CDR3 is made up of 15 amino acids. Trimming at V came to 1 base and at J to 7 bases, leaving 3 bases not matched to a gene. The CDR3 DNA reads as TGTGCCACCAGCAGAGGTACTAGCGGGGGAAATGAGCAGTTCTTC. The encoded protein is CATSRGTSGGNEQFF.